The clone carrying this T cell receptor (beta chain) was observed a handful of times. Its antigen remains unidentified. The trim removed 3 bases at V and 4 bases at J, leaving 5 bases unmatched. This CDR3 has 16 residues. Germline V lookup: CDR1 SGHTA, CDR2 FQGNSA. This sample is part of a study of beta chain features in type 1 diabetes. Study context: The samples had about 110,000,000 sorted cells examined in all. Study outcomes and limitations: Moderate but significant shortening of TCRB CDR3s was recorded in all four CD4+ subsets from Type 1 diabetes patients. Across patients, naive, central memory and Treg TCRB repertoires exhibited apparently greater similarity than was observed across healthy donors. VDJ junctions from patients with type 1 diabetes contained fewer insertions and more deletions.

Expressed TCRB transcripts got sequenced, as all isolated RNA was reverse transcribed. Sequenced by immunoSEQ multiplex PCR; TCRdb stores in-frame clones only, minus some. The sample has a few hundred thousand clones, approximately 15% seen once. The specimen sequenced was naive CD4+ T cells from blood. The source of this sequence is a man aged 18 to 35 with type 1 diabetes. The V and J genes are TRBV7-2 and TRBJ2-3; 12 positions match TRBD2. CDR3 region: CASSLTSGRPADTQYF. The CDR3 DNA reads as TGTGCCAGCAGCTTGACTAGCGGGAGACCGGCAGATACGCAGTATTTT.